This T cell receptor beta chain emerged from a study of cytomegalovirus exposure and HLA in healthy donors. Overall study findings and caveats: With further analysis later on, most CMV-associated TCR beta chains appeared HLA-restricted.

The V end lost 1 base, the J end lost 5 bases, and 13 bases lay between the germline ends. This CDR3 comprises 14 residues. The germline gives CDR1 SGHDT, CDR2 YYEEEE. The PCR contained 60 Vbeta and 13 Jbeta primers. The data were produced by immunoSEQ multiplex PCR, yet TCRdb's version contains in-frame clones alone and is incomplete. The sample yields approximately 150,000 clones, 82% seen once. A remark on this clone: Its antigen remains unidentified.

The receptor was isolated from a man aged 50 to 60 in good health and CMV-seropositive. Sequenced input: PBMCs. The V call is TRBV5-6, the J call TRBJ2-7, with a tentative D call TRBD1 (5 bases). Here the CDR3 DNA reads TGTGCCAGCAGCTTGAGCTGGGGCGCGGACGAGCAGTACTTC. Protein product: CASSLSWGADEQYF.